This is a list of T cell receptor beta chains from one sample in a study of T cell changes during pregnancy in multiple sclerosis. Repertoires were generated with immunoSEQ multiplex PCR, while TCRdb's copy carries only in-frame clones and drops some. The sample consists of around 65,000 clones, 92% of them appearing once. The source material was peripheral blood, sampled in the second trimester of pregnancy. The receptors here all came from a female donor in good health, enrolled as a control in a pregnancy study. The CDR3 runs from the conserved cysteine through the conserved F or W. D genes are given only for firm matches. Rows give clone size only sometimes, using once, few, many, or a class for an expanded clone.

j_call v_call d_call clone_size cdr3_aa cdr3_nt
TRBJ2-7 TRBV27 TRBD2 - CASSSPLAGAYEQYF TGTGCCAGCAGTTCCCCCCTAGCGGGGGCATACGAGCAGTACTTC
TRBJ2-7 TRBV5-1 TRBD1 - CASTHGTGDYEQYF TGCGCCAGCACCCACGGGACAGGAGATTACGAGCAGTACTTC
TRBJ1-1 TRBV28 - - CASSLGVRGTEAFF TGTGCCAGCAGTTTAGGGGTGAGAGGGACTGAAGCTTTCTTT
TRBJ2-7 TRBV6-5 - - CASSSVAVEQYF TGTGCCAGCAGTTCCGTGGCAGTTGAGCAGTACTTC
TRBJ2-1 TRBV27 TRBD2 - CASSLLPSGNNEQFF TGTGCCAGCAGTTTATTGCCTAGCGGGAATAATGAGCAGTTCTTC
TRBJ2-7 TRBV19 - - CASSIAAFQGTEQYF TGTGCCAGTAGTATAGCGGCCTTCCAGGGTACAGAGCAGTACTTC
TRBJ2-7 TRBV7-9 TRBD1 - CASSGNGQAPRYFYEQYF TGTGCCAGCAGCGGTAATGGACAGGCGCCCCGTTACTTCTACGAGCAGTACTTC
TRBJ2-1 TRBV18 - - CASSPGPFYNEQFF TGTGCCAGCTCACCGGGCCCATTCTACAATGAGCAGTTCTTC
TRBJ2-2 TRBV4-1 - once CASSQGLANTGELFF TGCGCCAGCAGCCAAGGACTAGCGAACACCGGGGAGCTGTTTTTT
TRBJ2-7 TRBV4-3 - - CASSQDRYSGGYEQYF TGCGCCAGCAGCCAAGATCGCTATTCAGGAGGCTACGAGCAGTACTTC
TRBJ2-1 TRBV4-3 TRBD2 - CASSQDSELAGGPREKFF TGCGCCAGCAGCCAAGATTCCGAACTAGCGGGAGGGCCGAGGGAAAAGTTCTTC
TRBJ2-1 TRBV28 TRBD2 - CASSRLAGAVEQFF TGTGCCAGCAGTCGACTAGCGGGAGCGGTTGAGCAGTTCTTC
TRBJ1-1 TRBV4-1 - - CASSQVLGDTEAFF TGCGCCAGCAGCCAAGTCTTGGGCGACACTGAAGCTTTCTTT
TRBJ2-3 TRBV4-2 TRBD2 - CASSQTSGGLDTQYF TGTGCCAGCAGCCAGACTAGCGGGGGGCTAGATACGCAGTATTTT
TRBJ2-3 TRBV4-2 - - CASSQSNMEDTQYF TGTGCCAGCAGCCAAAGTAACATGGAGGATACGCAGTATTTT
TRBJ2-7 TRBV6-4 - - CASSDSGDSVYYEQYF TGTGCCAGCAGTGACTCGGGGGACTCTGTGTACTACGAGCAGTACTTC
TRBJ2-3 TRBV10-3 TRBD2 - CAISPGTSGGQQFTDTQYF TGTGCCATCAGCCCCGGAACTAGCGGGGGACAGCAATTCACAGATACGCAGTATTTT
TRBJ2-7 TRBV7-8 - - CASSLARLGSSSYEQYF TGTGCCAGCAGCTTAGCCAGACTAGGATCAAGCTCCTACGAGCAGTACTTC
TRBJ2-1 TRBV4-3 TRBD2 - CASRASGGSYNEQFF TGCGCCAGCAGGGCTAGCGGGGGCTCCTACAATGAGCAGTTCTTC
TRBJ2-4 TRBV28 TRBD2 once CASSLGPGRGLLAKNIQYF TGTGCCAGCAGTTTGGGGCCAGGGAGGGGATTGCTAGCCAAAAACATTCAGTACTTC
TRBJ1-5 TRBV27 TRBD1 - CASSLRQGNQPQHF TGTGCCAGCAGTTTACGACAGGGGAATCAGCCCCAGCATTTT
TRBJ1-2 TRBV7-3 TRBD1 - CASSPGTGGAYGYTF TGTGCCAGCAGCCCAGGGACAGGGGGCGCCTATGGCTACACCTTC
TRBJ1-1 TRBV6-6 - - CASIRQLNTEAFF TGTGCCAGCATACGACAGTTGAACACTGAAGCTTTCTTT
TRBJ2-1 TRBV5-1 - - CASSPGGWQKFF TGCGCCAGCAGTCCTGGCGGTTGGCAGAAGTTCTTC
TRBJ2-1 TRBV9 TRBD2 - CASSVGVSTSADNEQFF TGTGCCAGCAGCGTAGGGGTCTCGACTAGCGCCGACAATGAGCAGTTCTTC
TRBJ2-7 TRBV14 - - CASSQLRGAGQYF TGTGCCAGCAGCCAACTCAGGGGAGCAGGGCAGTACTTC
TRBJ2-7 TRBV7-9 - - CASSRSMREQYF TGTGCCAGCAGCAGATCTATGCGCGAGCAGTACTTC
TRBJ2-1 TRBV10-3 TRBD2 - CAISGGSAYNEQFF TGTGCCATCAGTGGCGGGAGCGCCTACAATGAGCAGTTCTTC
TRBJ1-2 TRBV27 - - CATRNIPNYGYTF TGTGCCACCAGGAACATCCCTAACTATGGCTACACCTTC
TRBJ2-5 TRBV5-4 TRBD2 - CASSLPLAGVETQYF TGTGCCAGCAGCTTGCCCCTAGCGGGGGTAGAGACCCAGTACTTC
TRBJ2-7 TRBV2 TRBD2 - CASSVAGGRGYEQYF TGTGCCAGCTCGGTAGCGGGAGGGCGGGGCTACGAGCAGTACTTC
TRBJ1-3 TRBV6-5 - - CASSYAQGFSGNTIYF TGTGCCAGCAGTTACGCACAGGGCTTCTCTGGAAACACCATATATTTT
TRBJ2-5 TRBV30 TRBD2 - CAWSVFPKTSGRLRETQYF TGTGCCTGGAGTGTTTTTCCCAAGACTAGCGGGAGGCTGCGAGAGACCCAGTACTTC
TRBJ2-1 TRBV11-2 TRBD2 - CASSLVSSGKAEQFF TGTGCCAGCAGCTTAGTTTCTAGCGGAAAGGCTGAGCAGTTCTTC
TRBJ2-5 TRBV30 - - CAWRRGPQETQYF TGTGCCTGGAGACGCGGCCCTCAAGAGACCCAGTACTTC
TRBJ2-1 TRBV6-4 TRBD2 - CASSRTSGGNEQFF TGTGCCAGCAGTCGGACTAGCGGGGGAAATGAGCAGTTCTTC
TRBJ2-5 TRBV7-7 TRBD1 - CASSLAPRTGTETQYF TGTGCTAGCAGCTTAGCCCCCAGGACAGGGACGGAGACCCAGTACTTC
TRBJ1-5 TRBV2 - - CATKGAGLDQPQHF TGTGCCACCAAAGGGGCAGGGCTGGATCAGCCCCAGCATTTT
TRBJ2-1 TRBV7-2 TRBD2 - CASSPRGLAGVTGYNEQFF TGTGCCAGCAGCCCCAGAGGCCTAGCGGGAGTTACGGGGTACAATGAGCAGTTCTTC
TRBJ2-7 TRBV6-1 TRBD2 - CASSRERGGSYEQYF TGTGCCAGCAGTCGAGAGCGGGGGGGCTCCTACGAGCAGTACTTC
TRBJ1-1 TRBV12-2 - - CASRPPGAFF TGTGCAAGTCGCCCCCCCGGAGCTTTCTTT
TRBJ2-1 TRBV7-3 TRBD1 - CASSLGTGNEQFF TGTGCCAGCAGCTTAGGGACAGGCAATGAGCAGTTCTTC
TRBJ2-7 TRBV19 TRBD2 - CASSITSAYEQYF TGTGCCAGTAGTATTACTAGCGCTTACGAGCAGTACTTC
TRBJ2-7 TRBV28 TRBD1 - CASSLRQGLNEQYF TGTGCCAGCAGTCTTCGACAGGGTCTCAACGAGCAGTACTTC
TRBJ2-7 TRBV27 TRBD1 - CASRPPGTGTYEQYF TGTGCCAGCCGCCCCCCCGGGACAGGGACCTACGAGCAGTACTTC
TRBJ1-2 TRBV5-6 TRBD1 - CASSWGTGSRVVFYGYTF TGTGCCAGCAGCTGGGGGACAGGGAGCCGCGTAGTTTTCTATGGCTACACCTTC
TRBJ2-7 TRBV19 TRBD1 - CASRAGTGGYEQYF TGTGCCAGTAGAGCCGGGACAGGAGGCTACGAGCAGTACTTC
TRBJ2-7 TRBV5-1 TRBD1 - CASSPGQGALEQYF TGCGCCAGCAGCCCGGGACAGGGGGCGCTTGAGCAGTACTTC
TRBJ2-3 TRBV10-3 TRBD2 - CAISIGGADTQYF TGTGCCATCAGTATCGGGGGGGCAGATACGCAGTATTTT
TRBJ2-2 TRBV6-1 TRBD2 few CASSELAGGPGELFF TGTGCCAGCAGTGAACTAGCGGGGGGGCCCGGGGAGCTGTTTTTT
TRBJ1-2 TRBV28 - - CASSPPHSNYGYTF TGTGCCAGCAGTCCTCCACATTCAAACTATGGCTACACCTTC
TRBJ2-7 TRBV18 TRBD2 - CASSPREGYEQYF TGTGCCAGCTCACCACGGGAGGGCTACGAGCAGTACTTC
TRBJ2-5 TRBV11-2 TRBD2 - CASSSILAASETQYF TGTGCCAGCAGCTCGATACTAGCGGCGTCAGAGACCCAGTACTTC
TRBJ2-1 TRBV4-1 - - CASSKGVGGSYNEQFF TGCGCCAGCAGCAAAGGTGTTGGGGGGTCCTACAATGAGCAGTTCTTC